This entry describes one T cell receptor (beta chain). The antigen it recognizes is unknown. The record has no base qualities; no much larger clone is one base away. This sample was taken from a study of cytotoxic CD8 clonotypes in ibrutinib-treated CLL (dated by TCRdb to the early 2020s). About the investigation overall: In this cohort, around 14 patients were treatment-naive and ten to eleven were relapsed/refractory, while roughly 18 had unmutated IGHV. Responses were partial in roughly 25 patients and complete in 2; after median approximately 69 months follow-up, some 15 stayed in remission and some twelve progressed. The response samples were drawn at a median of approximately twelve months into treatment, with a range of about 6 to 36 months. An average of about 250,000 productive templates and 80,000 to 95,000 productive rearrangements was obtained per sample. Of the 90 or so participants in the trial, approximately 26 had longitudinal samples available. Cryopreserved peripheral blood mononuclear cells were obtained before treatment, at response, and at either sustained remission or disease progression. Patients were still on ibrutinib when every remission and progressive disease sample was collected. What the authors observed across the whole study: Sampling times were not matched between sustained-remission and progressing patients, and lymph node repertoires were not studied. Baseline clonality exceeded that of age-matched healthy donors and correlated strongly with circulating CD8+ T-cell counts. An increase in clonality was observed at ibrutinib response, with clonality remaining stable during sustained remission and falling back toward baseline at progression. Public clonotypes were rare and either shrank or stayed stable during treatment, and the rise in clonality at ibrutinib response reflected expansion of private clonotypes.

A MiSeq instrument was used for deep resolution sequencing, which targeted depths ranging from 1 in 1 million up to 1 in 200,000 T cells, with coverage averaging 10x for each clonotype. The immunoSEQ hsTCRB Kit was used to generate the TCR beta libraries. On the study's bioinformatics: The data were analyzed with ImmunoSEQ Analyzer and ImmunoSEQ Data Assistant, and V, D and J gene assignments followed IMGT definitions. Clonality, with values ranging from 0 to 1, was calculated as one minus the normalized Shannon entropy of productive rearrangement frequencies. Only overrepresented clonotypes making up at least 0.05% of the repertoire of each patient were included in the public clonotype analysis. About twelve repertoires from age-matched healthy donors, obtained from immuneACCESS, served as clonality controls. TCRdb re-hosts the immuneACCESS table, in-frame sequences only. Its copies lack some clones; in the studies checked, an unresolved V gene accounts for under half of them, and the cause for the rest is not known. V, J and clone size were drawn from that table, and D and trimming were deduced from the DNA. Here the sample has 55,000 to 80,000 clones; just over 90% occur a single time. The ten biggest clones cover approximately 3% of the sample.

In the germline V gene, CDR1 corresponds to SGHRS and CDR2 to YFSETQ. The CDR3 measures 18 amino acids from cysteine to phenylalanine. Only CDR3 DNA is held: 54 bases, read in frame from base 1. Germline trimming: 0 bases from V, 0 bases from J; junction bases outside gene matches: 7. What the time point label conveys for this sample: about a year on ibrutinib. For TCR beta library preparation, 2 to 2.5 micrograms of genomic DNA were isolated from cryopreserved PBMCs. Longitudinal blood samples from CLL patients on ibrutinib monotherapy were analyzed using high-throughput TCR beta sequencing. Patients were enrolled in a phase 2 open-label single-center ibrutinib monotherapy trial.

The sample was PBMCs, taken after 12 months of ibrutinib treatment. The V and J genes are TRBV5-1 and TRBJ2-3; 10 junctional bases match TRBD2. This TCR was sampled from a human donor with chronic lymphocytic leukemia. Here the CDR3 is given as CASSLGGTSAMSTDTQYF. The DNA sequence is TGCGCCAGCAGCTTGGGGGGGACTAGCGCGATGAGCACAGATACGCAGTATTTT.